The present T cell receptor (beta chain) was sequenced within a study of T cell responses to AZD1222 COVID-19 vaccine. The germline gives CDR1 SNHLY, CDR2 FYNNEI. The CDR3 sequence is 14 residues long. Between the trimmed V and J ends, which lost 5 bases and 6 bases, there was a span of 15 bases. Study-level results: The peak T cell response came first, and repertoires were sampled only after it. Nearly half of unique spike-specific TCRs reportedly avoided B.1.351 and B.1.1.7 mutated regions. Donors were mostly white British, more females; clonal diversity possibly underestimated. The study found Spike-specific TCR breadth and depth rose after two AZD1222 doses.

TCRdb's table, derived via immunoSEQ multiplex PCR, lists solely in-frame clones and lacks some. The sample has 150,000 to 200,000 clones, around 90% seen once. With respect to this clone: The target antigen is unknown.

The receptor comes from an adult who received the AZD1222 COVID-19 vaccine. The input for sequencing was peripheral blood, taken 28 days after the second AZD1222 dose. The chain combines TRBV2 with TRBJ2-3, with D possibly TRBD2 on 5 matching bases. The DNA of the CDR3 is TGTGCCAGCAGTCAAGAGGGCCCGGGGGATACGCAGTATTTT. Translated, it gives CASSQEGPGDTQYF.